Listed here are 30 T cell receptor beta chains from one sample, sequenced in a study of human T cells and chemical hapten exposure. The sample's time point: pre-sensitization, week 0. Indicated treatment: therapeutic diphenylcyclopropenone sensitization with weekly scalp DPC. Via MiXCR, TCRdb re-called the RACE reads, giving one row per CDR3 protein. The sample consists of some 400,000 distinct CDR3 sequences, 4.5% to 6% of them appearing once. Sample: whole blood, taken in connection with sensitization to the hapten diphenylcyclopropenone (DPC). Every receptor here comes from a woman between 50 and 59 years old with alopecia areata. Some clones in this sample may be carry-over from other donors' samples.

The rearrangement uses TRBV28 and TRBJ2-6; D not certain. CDR3 length equals 15 residues. CDR1 is MDHEN, CDR2 SYDVKM, per germline. V was cut by 6 bases and J by 0 bases, with 9 bases left in between. The CDR3 spells CASSDTVSGANVLTF. The CDR3 bases are TGTGCCAGCAGCGACACAGTCTCTGGGGCCAACGTCCTGACTTTC.

This clonotype was counted many times. The V call is TRBV28, the J call TRBJ2-7, with TRBD1 matching over 8 bases. The trim removed 6 bases at V and 2 bases at J, leaving 9 bases unmatched. The CDR3 consists of 15 residues. Germline lookup yields CDR1 MDHEN and CDR2 SYDVKM. The CDR3: CASRDRAVLTYEQYF. As DNA, the CDR3 is TGTGCCAGCAGGGACAGGGCCGTACTGACCTACGAGCAGTACTTC.

This clonotype was picked up many times. V gene TRBV20-1 combines with J gene TRBJ2-7, with a tentative D call TRBD2 (6 bases). Germline values: CDR1 DFQATT, CDR2 SNEGSKA (reference sequence). V was pared by 5 bases and J by 4 bases, with 18 bases between. The CDR3 is 14 amino acids. The CDR3 bases are TGCAGTGCTGTTCGGGGGAGCAGGCTTTACGAGCAGTACTTC. It codes for CSAVRGSRLYEQYF.

This clonotype was picked up many times. The V gene is TRBV6-5, the J gene TRBJ2-1; 8 bases map to TRBD2. The ends lost 6 bases at V and 4 bases at J; junction bases unmatched: 8. The V gene's germline CDR1 is MNHEY and CDR2 SVGAGI. The CDR3 totals 15 residues. This chain's CDR3 is CASRPSGGPYNEQFF. The CDR3, as DNA: TGTGCCAGCAGGCCCAGCGGGGGTCCTTACAATGAGCAGTTCTTC.

This clonotype came up many times. The chain is built from TRBV7-3 and TRBJ1-2; 8 nucleotides match TRBD1. V lost 5 bases to trimming and J lost 5 bases; unmatched junction nucleotides: 13. Germline lookup yields CDR1 SGHTA and CDR2 FQGTGA. The CDR3 is made up of 16 amino acids. The DNA of the CDR3 is TGTGCCAGCAGCCCTGGGACCGGGACAGGCGCGTATGGCTACACCTTC. This gives the protein CASSPGTGTGAYGYTF.

This clonotype was recorded many times. The chain carries TRBV6-5 and TRBJ2-7; tentative D call: TRBD2 (5 bases). Germline values: CDR1 MNHEY, CDR2 SVGAGI. CDR3 size: 14 residues. The germline V and J ends were trimmed by 0 bases and 2 bases, with 8 bases remaining between them. Written as DNA, the CDR3 is TGTGCCAGCAGTTACTCCGCGGGTACCTACGAGCAGTACTTC. Its translation: CASSYSAGTYEQYF.

This clonotype was counted at least ten times. This chain links TRBV11-2 with TRBJ2-7; D is unclear. The CDR3 totals 14 residues. Trimming removed 6 bases from V and 4 bases from J, with 16 bases in between. Germline CDR1 is SGHAT and CDR2 is FQNNGV. DNA for the CDR3: TGTGCCAGCAGTCGACAAGGATCCCATTACGAGCAGTACTTC. Its protein is CASSRQGSHYEQYF.

This clonotype was found many times. This chain links TRBV6-2 or TRBV6-3 with TRBJ2-3; D is unresolved. The V end was cut by 8 bases, the J end by 1 base, with 10 bases between. In germline, CDR1 is MNHEY, CDR2 SVGEGT. The CDR3 is 13 amino acids. CDR3 protein: CASHWAGTDTQYF. The CDR3 nucleotides are TGTGCCAGCCACTGGGCGGGCACAGATACGCAGTATTTT.

In its sample, this clonotype was seen a few times. The CDR3 spells CASSEEVVSSYNEQFF. The CDR3 DNA reads as TGTGCCAGCAGTGAAGAAGTGGTTAGCTCCTACAATGAGCAGTTCTTC. V usage is TRBV6-1 and J usage is TRBJ2-1, with D unclear. Germline lookup yields CDR1 MNHNS and CDR2 SASEGT. The CDR3 runs to 16 residues. Trimming stripped 1 base from V and 0 bases from J, with 10 bases between.

This clonotype was counted a few times. This chain joins TRBV2 and TRBJ1-4; 7 bases match TRBD1. Germline-derived CDR1 and CDR2 are SNHLY and FYNNEI. The CDR3 extends over 15 amino acids. After removal of 6 bases from V and 4 bases from J, the junction contained 8 bases not matched to a gene. CDR3: CASRRPGQLNEKLFF. DNA of the CDR3: TGTGCCAGCAGGAGACCGGGACAGCTTAATGAAAAACTGTTTTTT.

The V gene is TRBV1, the J gene TRBJ1-1; the D segment call TRBD1 is taken from the table without a DNA check. TRBV1 is reported as a pseudogene. This CDR3 has 16 amino acids. CDR3 DNA: TGCACCAGCAGCCAAGCCGGACAACCTATGAACACTGAAGCTTTCTTT. Its protein product is CTSSQAGQPMNTEAFF.

This clonotype was picked up a small number of times. The chain links TRBV6-5 to TRBJ1-1; D ambiguous. The germline V and J ends were trimmed by 4 bases and 0 bases, with 12 bases remaining between them. Germline V gene data show CDR1 as MNHEY and CDR2 as SVGAGI. The CDR3 runs to 15 residues. Here the CDR3 DNA reads TGTGCCAGCAGTTCCCTTAGCGTCATGAACACTGAAGCTTTCTTT. Translated, it gives CASSSLSVMNTEAFF.

The V call is TRBV3-1, the J call TRBJ1-2, with D tentatively TRBD1 (6 bases). Trimming shortened V by 3 bases and J by 6 bases, and 14 bases separated the two germline ends. CDR3 length: 14 residues. CDR1 LGHDT and CDR2 YNNKEL come from the germline V gene (reference sequence). CDR3 in amino acids: CASSQSRDKHGYTF. CDR3 nucleotides: TGTGCCAGCAGCCAGAGCCGGGACAAGCATGGCTACACCTTC. Full variable domain (remainder filled in from reference TRBV3-1 and TRBJ1-2): DTAVSQTPKYLVTQMGNDKSIKCEQNLGHDTMYWYKQDSKKFLKIMFSYNNKELIINETVPNRFSPKSPDKAHLNLHINSLELGDSAVYFCASSQSRDKHGYTFGSGTRLTVV.

This chain joins TRBV6-6 and TRBJ1-5; D ambiguous. The germline V and J ends were trimmed by 0 bases and 7 bases, with 10 bases remaining between them. The CDR3 is 14 amino acids. CDR1 and CDR2 from the germline V gene are MNHNY and SVGAGI (reference sequence). CDR3 nucleotide sequence: TGTGCCAGCAGTTACTCTCGGGCACTCCAGCCCCAGCATTTT. Amino acids: CASSYSRALQPQHF.

The rearrangement uses TRBV10-3 and TRBJ1-1; tentatively, D is TRBD1 (5 bases). Trimming removed 3 bases at V and 0 bases at J, with 17 bases between. The CDR3 consists of 17 residues. Germline V gives CDR1 ENHRY, CDR2 SYGVKD. The CDR3 is CAISDRGHGGMNTEAFF. The CDR3 DNA reads TGTGCCATCAGTGATCGCGGACATGGCGGCATGAACACTGAAGCTTTCTTT.

V is TRBV12-3 or TRBV12-4 and J is TRBJ1-1; the D gene is possibly TRBD1 (5 bases). CDR3 length: 14 amino acids. The V gene lost 10 bases and the J gene lost 10 bases, with 25 bases spanning the gap. The CDR3: CATRGGLTSLGAFF. DNA for the CDR3: TGTGCCACCCGCGGGGGGTTAACGTCGCTCGGAGCTTTCTTT.

This chain connects TRBV20-1 to TRBJ2-7; a possible D gene is TRBD2 (5 bases). The germline V gene has CDR1 DFQATT and CDR2 SNEGSKA (reference sequence). This CDR3 contains 15 residues. V was pared by 0 bases and J by 0 bases, with 12 bases between. For the CDR3, the DNA is TGCAGTGCTAGAGATAGCGCGGGCTTCTCCTACGAGCAGTACTTC. The encoded protein is CSARDSAGFSYEQYF.

This sequence joins TRBV27 and TRBJ2-7, with TRBD1 matching 7 bases. The CDR3 covers 13 residues. V shed 10 bases, J shed 5 bases, and the junction held 11 bases outside the gene matches. CDR1 is MNHEY and CDR2 is SMNVEV in the germline V gene (reference sequence). The CDR3 reads CATTGQAANEQYF. Written as DNA, the CDR3 is TGTGCCACCACAGGACAGGCCGCCAACGAGCAGTACTTC.

Only a few counts were recorded for this clonotype. The chain carries TRBV14 and TRBJ1-6, with D uncertain. Between the trimmed V and J ends, which lost 1 base and 3 bases, there was a span of 13 bases. The CDR3 loop spans 17 amino acids. Germline lookup yields CDR1 SGHDN and CDR2 FVKESK. The CDR3: CASSQGLATSYNSPLHF. CDR3 nucleotides: TGTGCCAGCAGCCAAGGGTTAGCCACCAGCTATAATTCACCCCTCCACTTT.

This chain connects TRBV6-5 to TRBJ1-6; D unclear. Germline CDR1 is MNHEY and CDR2 is SVGAGI. This CDR3 contains 13 residues. V was cut by 10 bases and J by 4 bases, with 11 bases left in between. DNA for the CDR3: TGTGCCACCGCGGCGGGATATAATTCACCCCTCCACTTT. It is translated as CATAAGYNSPLHF.

Only a few counts were recorded for this clonotype. The genes are TRBV12-3 or TRBV12-4 and TRBJ1-5; 7 bases are shared with TRBD1. CDR3 length equals 14 residues. With 3 bases clipped from V and 7 bases from J, the junction kept 6 bases outside the gene matches. Here the CDR3 DNA reads TGTGCCAGCAGTTTCGCAGGGGGAATGCAGCCCCAGCATTTT. It translates to CASSFAGGMQPQHF.

V is TRBV6-6 and J is TRBJ1-1, with 9 bases lining up with TRBD1. Looked up from germline, CDR1 is MNHNY and CDR2 is SVGAGI (reference sequence). The CDR3 has 13 amino acids. V lost 2 bases, J lost 11 bases, and 6 bases stayed unmatched. CDR3 DNA sequence: TGTGCCAGCAGTTACACGGGACAGGGTTTTGCTTTCTTT. This translates into CASSYTGQGFAFF.

There are a few counts of this clonotype. The rearrangement uses TRBV6-6 and TRBJ1-1; D possibly corresponds to TRBD1 (6 bases). The CDR3 spans 15 residues. The germline V gene encodes CDR1 MNHNY and CDR2 SVGAGI (reference sequence). Trimming pared 0 bases from V and 4 bases from J, leaving 12 bases between. This chain's CDR3 is CASSYSGGLGTEAFF. The CDR3 DNA reads as TGTGCCAGCAGTTACTCGGGGGGGCTCGGCACTGAAGCTTTCTTT.

This clonotype occurred many times. The chain links TRBV19 to TRBJ2-1, with no clear D. The CDR3 runs 15 residues. V lost 7 bases, J lost 4 bases, and 17 bases lay in between. CDR1 is LNHDA, CDR2 SQIVND, per germline (reference sequence). In DNA form, the CDR3 reads TGTGCCAGTACCCCAGACACCTTACGATACAATGAGCAGTTCTTC. It codes for CASTPDTLRYNEQFF.

There are many counts of this clonotype. This chain joins TRBV27 and TRBJ2-7; TRBD2 matches at 12 bases. The germline gives CDR1 MNHEY, CDR2 SMNVEV (reference sequence). V lost 6 bases and J lost 4; bases outside the gene matches: 10. This CDR3 region has 16 residues. Here the CDR3 reads CASRRTSGTLEYEQYF. As DNA, the CDR3 is TGTGCCAGCAGGAGGACTAGCGGGACGTTGGAGTACGAGCAGTACTTC.

The rearrangement uses TRBV3-1 and TRBJ1-2; no clear D. Per the germline V gene, CDR1 is LGHDT and CDR2 is YNNKEL (reference sequence). The CDR3 has 14 amino acids. Trimming took 4 bases from V and 5 from J, leaving 14 bases between them. The CDR3: CASSPGPARYGYTF. The CDR3 region has the DNA TGTGCCAGCAGCCCCGGACCAGCGAGGTATGGCTACACCTTC.

This clonotype has at least ten counts. The gene calls are TRBV10-2 and TRBJ2-1; unclear D gene. The CDR3 contains 16 residues. Trimming took off 1 base at V and 2 bases at J, with 12 bases between the two ends. Germline V lookup: CDR1 WSHSY, CDR2 SAAADI. The CDR3 coding sequence is TGCGCCAGCAGTGAGTTTAGCTCCTCGCCCTACAATGAGCAGTTCTTC. Its protein product is CASSEFSSSPYNEQFF.

This clonotype has a count of ten or more. V gene TRBV13 combines with J gene TRBJ2-3; possibly TRBD1 for D (5 bases). This CDR3 is built from 12 residues. V was clipped by 7 bases and J by 5 bases, with 10 bases between them. The V gene's germline CDR1 is PRHDT and CDR2 FYEKMQ (reference sequence). This CDR3 is CASTLTEDTQYF. In DNA form, the CDR3 reads TGTGCCAGCACCTTGACAGAAGATACGCAGTATTTT.

This clonotype was detected ten times or more. The chain is built from TRBV28 and TRBJ2-7; TRBD1 matches at 9 bases. This CDR3 has 17 amino acids. V gave up 3 bases and J gave up 5 bases; unmatched junction bases: 14. CDR1 is MDHEN, CDR2 SYDVKM, per germline. The chain's CDR3 is CASSLQGGTGPGHEQYF. In DNA form, the CDR3 reads TGTGCCAGCAGTTTGCAGGGGGGGACAGGGCCCGGCCACGAGCAGTACTTC.

This sequence joins TRBV5-1 and TRBJ1-1, with no clear D. V was cut by 2 bases and J by 4 bases, with 9 bases left in between. This CDR3 is 13 amino acids long. Germline CDR1 SGHRS, CDR2 YFSETQ. The CDR3 nucleotides read TGCGCCAGCAGCTTACCCTCGGCCACTGAAGCTTTCTTT. Its translation: CASSLPSATEAFF.